Listed below are T cell receptor beta chains from one sample, sequenced in a study of blood T cell repertoires in COVID-19. Here immunoSEQ multiplex PCR was the method, and the copy in TCRdb shows in-frame clones only, minus some. Of 300,000 to 400,000 clones listed, about 86% are singletons. Sequenced: PBMCs or T cells enriched from blood (not recorded which). These receptor sequences come from a woman aged 40 to 50 with acute COVID-19. Each CDR3 is given with its conserved first and last residue.

j_call v_call cdr3_aa
TRBJ1-4 TRBV10-2 CASRRAGDTTNEKLFF
TRBJ2-3 TRBV7-8 CASSPPRGLAGELDTQYF
TRBJ1-2 TRBV7-9 CASSSPDRDYGYTF
TRBJ1-3 TRBV28 CASSLSQGLGGNTIYF
TRBJ2-7 TRBV15 CATSTTGGSREQYF
TRBJ2-5 TRBV5-1 CASSLWGAQPGLAGRFGETQYF
TRBJ1-2 TRBV6-5 CASSYSGGNTNYGYTF
TRBJ1-1 TRBV6-1 CASSKTDTEAFF
TRBJ2-1 TRBV19 CASSIGPGTSDNEQFF
TRBJ1-2 TRBV28 CASSFSGVYGYTF
TRBJ2-7 TRBV5-4 CASSFGQMYEQYF
TRBJ2-2 TRBV7-3 CASSLSSGVITGELFF
TRBJ2-2 TRBV9 CASSVAGWDTGELFF
TRBJ1-1 TRBV5-1 CASSFGTKEAFF
TRBJ2-1 TRBV9 CASSPTSGRSYNEQFF
TRBJ2-3 TRBV7-3 CASSLQGATDTQYF
TRBJ1-5 TRBV27 CASSSGQEVVRHQPQHF
TRBJ1-2 TRBV10-1 CASRYRDGYTF
TRBJ2-7 TRBV4-1 CASSQELGQGRVDTRYQQYF
TRBJ2-1 TRBV19 CASSRGVGFYNEQFF
TRBJ2-3 TRBV7-8 CASSRDRDYTDTQYF
TRBJ1-1 TRBV6-5 CASTRDTEAFF
TRBJ1-2 TRBV5-6 CASSPQDRDYGYTF
TRBJ1-5 TRBV12-3/TRBV12-4 CASTGQAYQPQHF
TRBJ1-4 TRBV2 CASSPGTGGGNEKLFF
TRBJ1-1 TRBV28 CASIGDRATEAFF
TRBJ2-7 TRBV5-4 CASSPGGSISYEQYF
TRBJ1-5 TRBV6-2/TRBV6-3 CASSYYPDSNQPQHF
TRBJ1-2 TRBV29-1 CSVEEGAYGYTF
TRBJ2-3 TRBV9 CASSVAARRTDTQYF
TRBJ2-3 TRBV6-5 CASRRGGGDTQYF
TRBJ2-2 TRBV29-1 CSVVQGLNTGELFF
TRBJ2-1 TRBV11-3 CASSSLPGSHYNEQFF
TRBJ1-1 TRBV7-2 CASSLGRGFTEAFF
TRBJ1-1 TRBV7-7 CASSITSTGEAEAFF
TRBJ1-1 TRBV19 CASSIGQNTEAFF
TRBJ2-1 TRBV7-2 CASSLASGSFNEQFF
TRBJ2-3 TRBV9 CASSPRDYPSTDTQYF
TRBJ1-4 TRBV5-1 CASSRSGATNEKLFF
TRBJ2-3 TRBV5-4 CASSTGGFTDTQYF
TRBJ1-2 TRBV5-4 CASSLGGQGFGGYTF
TRBJ1-4 TRBV4-3 CASSQNPSTTEKLFF
TRBJ1-2 TRBV5-4 CASSWDRGGYYGYTF
TRBJ1-5 TRBV6-1 CASSEHLQPQHF
TRBJ2-2 TRBV6-2/TRBV6-3 CASSTTHDRGWPGELFF
TRBJ1-2 TRBV11-1 CASSPRGPGYTF
TRBJ1-1 TRBV5-1 CASSSGGPNTEAFF
TRBJ2-1 TRBV12-3/TRBV12-4 CASLLAEYNEQFF
TRBJ2-3 TRBV15 CATSRTSGARTDTQYF
TRBJ2-2 TRBV7-9 CASSLQGAITGELFF